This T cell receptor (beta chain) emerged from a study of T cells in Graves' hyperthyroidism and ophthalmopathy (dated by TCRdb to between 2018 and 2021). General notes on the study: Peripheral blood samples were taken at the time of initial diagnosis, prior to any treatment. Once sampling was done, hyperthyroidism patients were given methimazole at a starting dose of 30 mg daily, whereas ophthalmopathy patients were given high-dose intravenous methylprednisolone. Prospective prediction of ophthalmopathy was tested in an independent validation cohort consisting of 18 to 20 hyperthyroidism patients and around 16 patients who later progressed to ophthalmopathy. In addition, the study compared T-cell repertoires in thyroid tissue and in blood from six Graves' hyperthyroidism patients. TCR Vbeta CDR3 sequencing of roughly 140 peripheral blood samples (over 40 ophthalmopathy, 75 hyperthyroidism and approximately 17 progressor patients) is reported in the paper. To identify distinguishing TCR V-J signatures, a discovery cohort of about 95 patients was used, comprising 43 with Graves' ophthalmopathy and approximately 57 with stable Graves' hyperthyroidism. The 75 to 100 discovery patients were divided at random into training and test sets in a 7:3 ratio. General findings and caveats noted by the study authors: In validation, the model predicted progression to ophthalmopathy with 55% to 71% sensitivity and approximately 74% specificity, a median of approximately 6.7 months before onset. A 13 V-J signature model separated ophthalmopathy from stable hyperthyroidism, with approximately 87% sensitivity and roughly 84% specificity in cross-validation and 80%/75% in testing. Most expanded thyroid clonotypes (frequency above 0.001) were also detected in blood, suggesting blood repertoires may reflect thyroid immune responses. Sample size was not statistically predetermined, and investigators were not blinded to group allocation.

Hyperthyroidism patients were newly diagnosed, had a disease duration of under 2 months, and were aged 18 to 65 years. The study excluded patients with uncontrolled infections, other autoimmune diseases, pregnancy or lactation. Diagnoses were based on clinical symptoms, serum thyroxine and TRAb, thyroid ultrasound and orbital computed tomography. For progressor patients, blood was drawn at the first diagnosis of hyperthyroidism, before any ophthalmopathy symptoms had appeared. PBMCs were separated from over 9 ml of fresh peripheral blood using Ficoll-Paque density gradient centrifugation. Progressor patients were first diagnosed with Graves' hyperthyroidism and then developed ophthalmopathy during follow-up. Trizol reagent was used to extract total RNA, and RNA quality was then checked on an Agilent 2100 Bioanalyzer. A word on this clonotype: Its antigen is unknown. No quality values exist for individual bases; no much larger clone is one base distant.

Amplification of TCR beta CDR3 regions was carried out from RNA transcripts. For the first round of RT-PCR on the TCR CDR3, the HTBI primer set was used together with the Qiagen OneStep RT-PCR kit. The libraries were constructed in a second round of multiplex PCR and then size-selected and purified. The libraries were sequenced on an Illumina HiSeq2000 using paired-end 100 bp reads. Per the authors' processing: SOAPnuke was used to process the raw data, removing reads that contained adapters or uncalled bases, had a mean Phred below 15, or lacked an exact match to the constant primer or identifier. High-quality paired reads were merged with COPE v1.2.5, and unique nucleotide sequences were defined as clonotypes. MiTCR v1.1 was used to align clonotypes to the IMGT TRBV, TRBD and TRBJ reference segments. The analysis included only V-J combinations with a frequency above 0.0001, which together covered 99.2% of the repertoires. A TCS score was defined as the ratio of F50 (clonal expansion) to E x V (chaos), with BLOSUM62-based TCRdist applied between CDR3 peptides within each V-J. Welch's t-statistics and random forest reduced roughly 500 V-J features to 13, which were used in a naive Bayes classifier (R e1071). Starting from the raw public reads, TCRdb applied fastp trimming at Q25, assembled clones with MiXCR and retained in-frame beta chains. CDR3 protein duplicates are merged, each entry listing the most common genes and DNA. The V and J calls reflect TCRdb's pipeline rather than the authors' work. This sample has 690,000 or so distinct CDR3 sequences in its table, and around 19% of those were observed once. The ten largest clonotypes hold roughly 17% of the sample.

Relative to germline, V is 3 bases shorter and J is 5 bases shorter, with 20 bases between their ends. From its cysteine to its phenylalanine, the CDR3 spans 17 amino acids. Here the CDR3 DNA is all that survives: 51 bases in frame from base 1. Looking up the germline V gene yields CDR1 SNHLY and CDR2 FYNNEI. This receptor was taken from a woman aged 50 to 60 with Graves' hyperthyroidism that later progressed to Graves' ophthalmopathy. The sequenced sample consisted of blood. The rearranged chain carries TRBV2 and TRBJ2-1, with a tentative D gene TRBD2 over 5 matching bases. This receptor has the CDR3 CASSDMGGYIIHNEQFF. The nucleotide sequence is TGTGCCAGCAGTGACATGGGCGGGTATATTATTCACAATGAGCAGTTCTTC.